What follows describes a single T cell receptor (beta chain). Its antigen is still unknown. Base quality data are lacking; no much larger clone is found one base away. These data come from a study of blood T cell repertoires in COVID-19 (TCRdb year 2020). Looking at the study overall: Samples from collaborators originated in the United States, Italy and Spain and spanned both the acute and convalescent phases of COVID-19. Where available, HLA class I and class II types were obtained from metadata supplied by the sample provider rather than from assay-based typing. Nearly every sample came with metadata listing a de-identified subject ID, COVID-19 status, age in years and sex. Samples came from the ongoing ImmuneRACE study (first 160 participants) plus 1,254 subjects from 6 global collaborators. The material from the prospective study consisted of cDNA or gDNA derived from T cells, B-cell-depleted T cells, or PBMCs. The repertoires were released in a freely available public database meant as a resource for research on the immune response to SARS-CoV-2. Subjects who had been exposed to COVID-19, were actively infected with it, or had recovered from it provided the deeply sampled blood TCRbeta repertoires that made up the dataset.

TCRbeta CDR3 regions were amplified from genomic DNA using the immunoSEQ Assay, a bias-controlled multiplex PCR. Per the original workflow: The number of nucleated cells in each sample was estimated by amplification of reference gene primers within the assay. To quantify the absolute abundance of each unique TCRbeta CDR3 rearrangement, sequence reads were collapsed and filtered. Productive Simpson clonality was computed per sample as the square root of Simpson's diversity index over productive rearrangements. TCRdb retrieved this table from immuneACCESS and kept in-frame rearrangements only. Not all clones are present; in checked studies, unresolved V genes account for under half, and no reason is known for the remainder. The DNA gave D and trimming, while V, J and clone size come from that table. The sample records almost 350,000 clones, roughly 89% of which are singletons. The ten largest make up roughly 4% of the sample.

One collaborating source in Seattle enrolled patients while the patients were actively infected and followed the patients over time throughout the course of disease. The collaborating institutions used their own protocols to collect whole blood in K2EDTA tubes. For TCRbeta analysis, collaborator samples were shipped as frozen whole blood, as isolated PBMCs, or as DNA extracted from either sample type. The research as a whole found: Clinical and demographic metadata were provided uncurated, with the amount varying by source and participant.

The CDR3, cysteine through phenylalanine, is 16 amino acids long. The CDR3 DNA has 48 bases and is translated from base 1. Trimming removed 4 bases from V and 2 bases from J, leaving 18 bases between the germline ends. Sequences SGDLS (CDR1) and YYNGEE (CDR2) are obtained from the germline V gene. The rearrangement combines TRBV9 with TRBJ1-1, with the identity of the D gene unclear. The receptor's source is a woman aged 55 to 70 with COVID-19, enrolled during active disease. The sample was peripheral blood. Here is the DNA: TGTGCCAGCAGCCCTGAGCCATACGGAGTCAACACTGAAGCTTTCTTT. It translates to CASSPEPYGVNTEAFF.